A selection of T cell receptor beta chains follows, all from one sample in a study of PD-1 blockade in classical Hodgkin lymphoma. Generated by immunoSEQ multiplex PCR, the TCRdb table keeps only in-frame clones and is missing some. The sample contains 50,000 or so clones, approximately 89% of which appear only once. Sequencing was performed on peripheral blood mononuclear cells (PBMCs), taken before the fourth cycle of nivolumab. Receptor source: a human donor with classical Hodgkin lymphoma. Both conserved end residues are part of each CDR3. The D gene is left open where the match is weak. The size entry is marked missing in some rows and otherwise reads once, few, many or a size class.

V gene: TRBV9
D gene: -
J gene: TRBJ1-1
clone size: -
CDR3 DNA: TGTGCCAGCAGCGTAATGCAGGAAAACACTGAAGCTTTCTTT
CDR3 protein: CASSVMQENTEAFF

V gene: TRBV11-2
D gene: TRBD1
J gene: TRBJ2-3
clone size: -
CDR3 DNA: TGTGCCAGCAGCCTCGGACAGGGGGCAACAGATACGCAGTATTTT
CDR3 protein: CASSLGQGATDTQYF

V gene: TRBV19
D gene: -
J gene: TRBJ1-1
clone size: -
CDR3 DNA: TGTGCCAGTAGTTTGACACCCCCGGGAGACACTGAAGCTTTCTTT
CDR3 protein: CASSLTPPGDTEAFF

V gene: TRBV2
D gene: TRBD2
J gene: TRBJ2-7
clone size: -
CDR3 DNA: TGTGCCAGCCGGAATAGCGGGAGTTTCTACGAGCAGTACTTC
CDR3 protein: CASRNSGSFYEQYF

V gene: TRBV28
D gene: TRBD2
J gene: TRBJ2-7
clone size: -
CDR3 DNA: TGTGCCAGCAGCCGAACAGCTAGCGGGAGCACAGGATACTTC
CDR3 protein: CASSRTASGSTGYF

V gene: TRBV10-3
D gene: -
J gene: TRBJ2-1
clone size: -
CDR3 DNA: TGTGCCATCAGTGGACAGCGAGCATACAATGAGCAGTTCTTC
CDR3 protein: CAISGQRAYNEQFF

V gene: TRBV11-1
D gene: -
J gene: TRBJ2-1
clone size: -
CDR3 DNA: TGTGCCAGCAGCCAGGGGGGCGGGAGCTACAATGAGCAGTTCTTC
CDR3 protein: CASSQGGGSYNEQFF

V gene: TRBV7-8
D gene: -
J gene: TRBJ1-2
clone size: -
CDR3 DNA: TGTGCCAGCAGATCCCGAGAGGGGGAAGGCTACACCTTC
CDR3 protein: CASRSREGEGYTF

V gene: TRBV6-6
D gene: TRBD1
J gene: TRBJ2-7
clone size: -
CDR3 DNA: TGTGCCAGCAGGGGACAGGGTAACTACGAGCAGTACTTC
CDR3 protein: CASRGQGNYEQYF

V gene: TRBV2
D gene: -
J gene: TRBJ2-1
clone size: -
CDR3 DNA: TGTGCCAGCAGTGAGGAACGGCGGCAGTTCTTC
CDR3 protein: CASSEERRQFF

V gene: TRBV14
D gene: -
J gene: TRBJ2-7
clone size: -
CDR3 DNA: TGTGCCAGCAGCTACCGGGACACCCCCTACGAGCAGTACTTC
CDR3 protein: CASSYRDTPYEQYF

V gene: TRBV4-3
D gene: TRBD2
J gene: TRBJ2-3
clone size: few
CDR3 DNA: TGCGCCAGCAGCCAGGTAGCGGGGGGGCTAACAGATACGCAGTATTTT
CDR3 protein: CASSQVAGGLTDTQYF

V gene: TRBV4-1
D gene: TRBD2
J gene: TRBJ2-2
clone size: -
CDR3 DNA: TGCGCCAGCAGCCCCACTCTAGCGGGGGGGGGCGGGGAGCTGTTTTTT
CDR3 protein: CASSPTLAGGGGELFF

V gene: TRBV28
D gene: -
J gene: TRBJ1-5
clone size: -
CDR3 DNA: TGTGCCAGCAGCCCAAAGGGCTGGGGGTATAGCAATCAGCCCCAGCATTTT
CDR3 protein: CASSPKGWGYSNQPQHF

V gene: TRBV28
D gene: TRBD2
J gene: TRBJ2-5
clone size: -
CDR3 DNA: TGTGCCAGCAGTTTGGCGGGGGGGGTTCAAGAGACCCAGTACTTC
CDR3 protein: CASSLAGGVQETQYF

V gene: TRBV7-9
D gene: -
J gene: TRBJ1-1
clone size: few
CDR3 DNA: TGTGCCAGTGCCGCGGGGACGCACACTGAAGCTTTCTTT
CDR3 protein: CASAAGTHTEAFF

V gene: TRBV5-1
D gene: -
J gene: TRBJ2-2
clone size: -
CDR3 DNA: TGCGCCAGCAAACATGACCCCGGGGAGCTGTTTTTT
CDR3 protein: CASKHDPGELFF

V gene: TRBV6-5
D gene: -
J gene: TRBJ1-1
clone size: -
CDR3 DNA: TGTGCCAGCAGGGGCCTGGGACAGAACACTGAAGCTTTCTTT
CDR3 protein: CASRGLGQNTEAFF

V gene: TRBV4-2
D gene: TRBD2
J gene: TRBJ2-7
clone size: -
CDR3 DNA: TGTGCCAGCAGCCAAATTAGTGGCGGGACTAGCGATTACGAGCAGTACTTC
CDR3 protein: CASSQISGGTSDYEQYF

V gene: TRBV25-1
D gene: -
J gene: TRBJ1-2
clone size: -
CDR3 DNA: TGTGCCAGCAGTGATGGTCCCGCTTATGGCTACACCTTC
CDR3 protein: CASSDGPAYGYTF

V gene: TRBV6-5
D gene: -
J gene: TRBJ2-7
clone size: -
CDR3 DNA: TGTGCCAGCAGTTCCCCAGGGTCTTACGAGCAGTACTTC
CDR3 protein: CASSSPGSYEQYF

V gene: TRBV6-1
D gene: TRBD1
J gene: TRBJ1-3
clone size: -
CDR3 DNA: TGTGCCAGCAGTGTTTCCGGGACAGGCTCAGGAAACACCATATATTTT
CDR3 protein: CASSVSGTGSGNTIYF

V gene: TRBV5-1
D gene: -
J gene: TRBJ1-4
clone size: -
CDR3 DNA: TGCGCCAGCAGCCCAAGACGGATTGGCACTAATGAAAAACTGTTTTTT
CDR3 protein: CASSPRRIGTNEKLFF

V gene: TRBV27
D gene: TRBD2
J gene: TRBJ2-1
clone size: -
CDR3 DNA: TGTGCCAGCAGTTCCTTAGGACTAGCGGGAGTATCTCCCTCCTACAATGAGCAGTTCTTC
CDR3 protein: CASSSLGLAGVSPSYNEQFF

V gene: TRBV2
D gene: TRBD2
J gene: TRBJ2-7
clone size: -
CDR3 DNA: TGTGCCAGCAGTGGGTTCTTGGGAGGGCGAAACGAGCAGTACTTC
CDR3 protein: CASSGFLGGRNEQYF

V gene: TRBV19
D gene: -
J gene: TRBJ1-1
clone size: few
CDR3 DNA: TGTGCCAGTAGTATCCAGGTCAACACTGAAGCTTTCTTT
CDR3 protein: CASSIQVNTEAFF

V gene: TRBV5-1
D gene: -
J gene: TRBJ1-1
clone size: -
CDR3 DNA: TGCGCCAGCAGTGGGGGCTTCGGGGCGAACACTGAAGCTTTCTTT
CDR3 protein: CASSGGFGANTEAFF

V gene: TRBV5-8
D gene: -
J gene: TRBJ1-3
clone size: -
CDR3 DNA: TGTGCCAGCAGCGGCCCGCGGTACTCTGGAAACACCATATATTTT
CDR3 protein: CASSGPRYSGNTIYF

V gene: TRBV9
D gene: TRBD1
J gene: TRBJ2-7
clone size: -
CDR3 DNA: TGTGCCAGCAGCCCCCGGGACAGGGGGCGCCTCGAGCAGTACTTC
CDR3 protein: CASSPRDRGRLEQYF